What follows describes a single T cell receptor beta chain. This sample was included in a study of CXCR3-negative and CXCR3-positive naive CD8 T cells. About the study: There were 120 million to 150 million TRB reads altogether, and each library had about 1.5 +/- 0.3 million of them.

The study made its TRB cDNA libraries by 5' RACE, adding UMI labels. From the 5' RACE reads, TCRdb lists one entry per CDR3 protein and no DNA. The sample has tens of thousands of distinct CDR3 sequences. CDR3 length: 14 residues. Germline V lookup: CDR1 SGHRS, CDR2 YFSETQ. This receptor was obtained from a human donor in good health. Some clones in this sample may be carry-over from other donors' samples. Input material: memory CD8+ T cells from blood. The chain employs TRBV5-1 and TRBJ2-7; lacking DNA, the TRBD1 call made by TCRdb goes unchecked. The CDR3 here is CASSLDAGAYEQYF. Full variable domain (missing parts from reference TRBV5-1 and TRBJ2-7): KAGVTQTPRYLIKTRGQQVTLSCSPISGHRSVSWYQQTPGQGLQFLFEYFSETQRNKGNFPGRFSGRQFSNSRSEMNVSTLELGDSALYLCASSLDAGAYEQYFGPGTRLTVT.